The 20 T cell receptor beta chains reported below all come from one sample, sequenced in a study of T cells in Graves' hyperthyroidism and ophthalmopathy. From RNA transcripts, TCR beta CDR3 regions were amplified. First-round RT-PCR of the TCR CDR3 relied on the HTBI primer set. TCRdb ran MiXCR on the multiplex PCR reads and lists one entry per CDR3 protein. This sample has fewer than 550,000 distinct CDR3 sequences, with around a sixth found just once. The sample was blood. Receptor source: a woman aged 18-30 years with Graves' hyperthyroidism.

In this sample, this clonotype turned up many times. This sequence joins TRBV6-2 or TRBV6-3 and TRBJ2-7, with D perhaps TRBD1 (6 bases). This CDR3 comprises 15 residues. Germline lookup yields CDR1 MNHEY and CDR2 SVGEGT. V lost 0 bases to trimming and J lost 5 bases, with 14 bases between them. In DNA, the CDR3 is TGTGCCAGCAGTTACTCTATTGAGGGGGTCGACGAGCAGTACTTC. Translated: CASSYSIEGVDEQYF.

This clonotype was observed a few times. The chain is built from TRBV28 and TRBJ1-2, with 10 bases identical to TRBD1. Germline V gene lookup returns CDR1 MDHEN and CDR2 SYDVKM. V lost 6 bases to trimming and J lost 0 bases; unmatched junction nucleotides: 13. This CDR3 has 18 residues. DNA for the CDR3: TGTGCCAGCAGCCTAGCCGGGACAGGGGACCCGACTAACTATGGCTACACCTTC. It translates to CASSLAGTGDPTNYGYTF.

This clonotype occurred many times. A junction end diverges from the germline sequence, so it may reflect a read error. This sequence joins TRBV20-1 and TRBJ1-1, with D possibly being TRBD1 (6 bases). Germline assignment: CDR1 DFQATT and CDR2 SNEGSKA (reference sequence). The CDR3 spans 12 residues. CDR3 protein: CSTRGGETEAFF. DNA for the CDR3: TGCAGTACTAGGGGGGGAGAAACTGAAGCTTTCTTT.

At least ten counts were recorded for this clonotype. The chain recombines TRBV6-2 or TRBV6-3 with TRBJ2-2, with a weak D call TRBD1 (5 bases). CDR1 and CDR2 from the germline V gene are MNHEY and SVGEGT. Trimming cost V 5 bases and J 3 bases, with 22 bases left between them. This CDR3 spans 18 amino acids. The CDR3 DNA reads as TGTGCCAGCAGTCCAACAACCCACAGGCCGGTCCACACCGGGGAGCTGTTTTTT. Translation gives CASSPTTHRPVHTGELFF.

There are many counts of this clonotype. This chain connects TRBV20-1 to TRBJ1-1; tentatively, D is TRBD1 (5 bases). V lost 8 bases and J lost 8, with 24 bases in between. CDR3 length: 14 amino acids. The germline V gene encodes CDR1 DFQATT and CDR2 SNEGSKA (reference sequence). CDR3 sequence reads: CSPYSGLFGAEAFF. The CDR3 region has the DNA TGCAGTCCTTATTCCGGACTCTTCGGGGCCGAAGCTTTCTTT.

The chain joins TRBV6-1 to TRBJ2-1; 9 bases agree with TRBD1. V lost 5 bases and J lost 7; bases outside the gene matches: 6. Looked up from germline, CDR1 is MNHNS and CDR2 is SASEGT. CDR3 size: 14 residues. Here the CDR3 DNA reads TGTGCCAGCAGTTTCCACAGGGGGCTAAATGAGCAGTTCTTC. Translation gives CASSFHRGLNEQFF.

This clonotype was seen at least ten times. V is TRBV12-3 or TRBV12-4 and J is TRBJ1-4; the D gene is possibly TRBD1 (5 bases). CDR3 length: 16 amino acids. Trimming cost V 7 bases and J 5 bases, with 20 bases left between them. CDR3 loop: CASTPGGGGRNEKLFF. Here the CDR3 DNA reads TGTGCCAGCACCCCTGGGGGGGGGGGAAGGAATGAAAAACTGTTTTTT.

This clonotype was recorded a few times. The chain has TRBV11-1 and TRBJ2-6; tentatively, D is TRBD1 or TRBD2 (5 bases each). Trimming removed 4 bases at V and 0 bases at J, with 19 bases between. The CDR3 extends over 19 amino acids. CDR1 is SGHAT and CDR2 is FQDESV in the germline V gene (reference sequence). CDR3 residues: CASSSSVWGSHSGANVLTF. The CDR3 DNA sequence: TGTGCCAGCAGCTCCTCGGTTTGGGGGTCTCACTCTGGGGCCAACGTCCTGACTTTC.

This clonotype came up a few times. The chain joins TRBV5-1 to TRBJ2-3; D might be TRBD2 (6 bases). V was shortened by 3 bases and J by 5 bases, with 16 bases between the two germline ends. The CDR3 spans 15 residues. Germline assignment: CDR1 SGHRS and CDR2 YFSETQ. The CDR3 nucleotides are TGCGCCAGCAGCTCCTTAGGGCGGGATAAAGATACGCAGTATTTT. Its translation is CASSSLGRDKDTQYF.

V is TRBV4-1 and J is TRBJ2-1, with 7 bases fitting TRBD2. Unmatched junction bases numbered 12, after V lost 4 bases and J lost 0 bases. Germline V gene lookup returns CDR1 MGHRA and CDR2 YSYEKL. This CDR3 contains 18 residues. The CDR3 nucleotides are TGCGCCAGCAGCCCCGGAGCTAGCGGACCGAGCTCCTACAATGAGCAGTTCTTC. It is translated as CASSPGASGPSSYNEQFF.

The chain has TRBV7-2 and TRBJ2-3; 7 bases line up with TRBD2. Germline-derived CDR1 and CDR2 are SGHTA and FQGNSA. The CDR3 is 15 residues long. Germline trimming cut 2 bases from V and 2 bases from J; bases unmatched to any gene: 4. The CDR3 nucleotides are TGTGCCAGCAGCTTATTCAGCGGGACCACAGATACGCAGTATTTT. Translating it yields CASSLFSGTTDTQYF.

Ten or more counts support this clonotype. This chain uses TRBV20-1 with TRBJ2-1; 10 nucleotides line up with TRBD2. V trimming: 1 base; J trimming: 1 base; junction bases outside the gene matches: 4. The CDR3 sequence is 16 residues long. CDR1 DFQATT and CDR2 SNEGSKA come from the germline V gene (reference sequence). CDR3 sequence (DNA): TGCAGTGCTAGAGCGCTAGCGGGGGAATCCTACAATGAGCAGTTCTTC. It translates to CSARALAGESYNEQFF.

The rearrangement uses TRBV6-2 or TRBV6-3 and TRBJ1-4; D possibly corresponds to TRBD1 (5 bases). This CDR3 has 19 amino acids. Trimming shortened V by 10 bases and J by 5 bases, and 32 bases separated the two germline ends. In germline, CDR1 is MNHEY, CDR2 SVGEGT. Here the CDR3 reads CATHRGVAQGVSQNEKLFF. In DNA form, the CDR3 reads TGTGCCACCCACCGAGGGGTCGCCCAGGGAGTGTCCCAAAATGAAAAACTGTTTTTT.

Regarding this clonotype: This clone may be a read error of a much larger clone one base away. The chain employs TRBV5-1 and TRBJ2-1; TRBD2 matches at 14 bases. The CDR3 totals 18 residues. Germline V gene sequence: CDR1 SGHRS, CDR2 YFSETQ. The CDR3 DNA sequence: TGCGCCAGCAGCCTCGGACTAGCGGGAGGAGCAGCTTACAATGAGCGGTTCTTC. Translated: CASSLGLAGGAAYNERFF.

This clonotype was recorded a few times. The chain has TRBV9 and TRBJ1-2; D is ambiguous. CDR1 is SGDLS, CDR2 YYNGEE, per germline. The CDR3 has 13 amino acids. V was shortened by 0 bases and J by 3 bases, with 6 bases between the two germline ends. The CDR3 here is CASSVGGDYGYTF. The CDR3 region has the DNA TGTGCCAGCAGCGTAGGTGGTGACTATGGCTACACCTTC.

In its sample, this clonotype was seen a few times. A read error is possible here, since a much larger clone lies one base away. The CDR3 loop reads CTSSRQIFASDTQYF. The CDR3 DNA reads TGTACCAGCAGTCGACAGATTTTTGCTTCCGATACGCAGTATTTT. The chain joins TRBV2 to TRBJ2-3; possible D gene TRBD1, 5 bases. The CDR3 runs 15 residues. In germline, CDR1 is SNHLY, CDR2 FYNNEI.

This clonotype was detected many times. The gene calls are TRBV7-9 and TRBJ1-2; D is undetermined. The V gene lost 3 bases and the J gene lost 0 bases, with 5 bases spanning the gap. Germline V lookup: CDR1 SEHNR, CDR2 FQNEAQ (reference sequence). This CDR3 region has 13 residues. The DNA of the CDR3 is TGTGCCAGCAGCTTTGGTGCTAACTATGGCTACACCTTC. This encodes CASSFGANYGYTF.

This clonotype was detected only a few times. The V and J genes are TRBV12-3 or TRBV12-4 and TRBJ2-7; 7 bases match TRBD2. After removal of 5 bases from V and 3 bases from J, the junction contained 13 bases not matched to a gene. The CDR3 extends over 16 amino acids. The CDR3 loop is CASSPWGGFSNYEQYF. The CDR3 DNA reads as TGTGCCAGCAGTCCCTGGGGGGGGTTTTCCAACTACGAGCAGTACTTC.

This clonotype occurred many times. The chain combines TRBV20-1 with TRBJ2-7; D is unclear. CDR3 length: 15 amino acids. CDR1 is DFQATT and CDR2 is SNEGSKA in the germline V gene (reference sequence). V lost 2 bases, J lost 1 base, and 15 bases lay in between. The CDR3 sequence: CSARLVARGSYEQYF. The CDR3 DNA follows: TGCAGTGCTAGACTGGTAGCACGAGGATCCTACGAGCAGTACTTC.

This clonotype has ten or more counts. The V and J genes are TRBV11-2 and TRBJ2-3; the D gene is possibly TRBD1 (5 bases). Germline V gene data show CDR1 as SGHAT and CDR2 as FQNNGV. CDR3 length: 14 residues. Trimming cost V 7 bases and J 8 bases, with 19 bases left between them. CDR3 loop: CASTPAQGLATQYF. In DNA, the CDR3 is TGTGCCAGCACCCCTGCCCAGGGCCTCGCTACGCAGTATTTT.